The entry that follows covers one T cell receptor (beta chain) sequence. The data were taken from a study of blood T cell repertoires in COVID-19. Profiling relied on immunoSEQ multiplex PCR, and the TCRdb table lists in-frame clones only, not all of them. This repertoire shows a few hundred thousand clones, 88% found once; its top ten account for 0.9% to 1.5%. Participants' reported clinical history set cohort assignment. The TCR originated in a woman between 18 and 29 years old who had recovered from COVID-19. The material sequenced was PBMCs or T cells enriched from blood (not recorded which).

CDR3 in amino acids: CASSLLYEQYF. DNA of the CDR3: TGTGCCAGCAGCTTACTCTACGAGCAGTACTTC. The rearrangement links TRBV7-9 to TRBJ2-7; D call uncertain. Germline V gives CDR1 SEHNR, CDR2 FQNEAQ (reference sequence). The V end lost 2 bases, the J end lost 3 bases, and 2 bases lay between the germline ends. The CDR3 contains 11 residues.